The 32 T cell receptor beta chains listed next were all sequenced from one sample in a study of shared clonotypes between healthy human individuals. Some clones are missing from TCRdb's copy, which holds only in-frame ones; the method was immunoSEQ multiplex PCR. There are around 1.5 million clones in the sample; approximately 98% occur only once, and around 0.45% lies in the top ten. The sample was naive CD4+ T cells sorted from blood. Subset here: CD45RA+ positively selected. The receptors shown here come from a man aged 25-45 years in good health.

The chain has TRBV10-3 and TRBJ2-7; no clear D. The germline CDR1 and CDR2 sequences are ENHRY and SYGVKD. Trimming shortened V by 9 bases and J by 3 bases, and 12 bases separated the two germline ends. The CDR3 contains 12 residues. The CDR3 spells CAIAQSYYEQYF. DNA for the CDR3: TGTGCCATTGCACAGAGCTACTACGAGCAGTACTTC.

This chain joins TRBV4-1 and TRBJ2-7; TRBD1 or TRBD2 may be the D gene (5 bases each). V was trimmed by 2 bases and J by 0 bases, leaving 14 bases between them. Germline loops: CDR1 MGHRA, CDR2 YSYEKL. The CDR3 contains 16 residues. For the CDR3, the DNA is TGCGCCAGCAGCCAATACTTCGGGACGGACTCCTACGAGCAGTACTTC. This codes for CASSQYFGTDSYEQYF.

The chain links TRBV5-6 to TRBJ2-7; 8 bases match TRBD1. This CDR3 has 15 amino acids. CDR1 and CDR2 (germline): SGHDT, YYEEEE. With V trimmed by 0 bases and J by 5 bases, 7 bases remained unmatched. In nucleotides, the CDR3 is TGTGCCAGCAGCTTGGGAGGCGGGACAGGAGACGAGCAGTACTTC. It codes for CASSLGGGTGDEQYF.

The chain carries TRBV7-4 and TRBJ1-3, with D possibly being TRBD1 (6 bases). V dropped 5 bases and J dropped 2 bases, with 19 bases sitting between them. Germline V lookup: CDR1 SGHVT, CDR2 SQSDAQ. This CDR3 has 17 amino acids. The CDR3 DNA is TGTGCCAGCAGCCCGCGGACAGAAACGCCAACTGGAAACACCATATATTTT. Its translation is CASSPRTETPTGNTIYF.

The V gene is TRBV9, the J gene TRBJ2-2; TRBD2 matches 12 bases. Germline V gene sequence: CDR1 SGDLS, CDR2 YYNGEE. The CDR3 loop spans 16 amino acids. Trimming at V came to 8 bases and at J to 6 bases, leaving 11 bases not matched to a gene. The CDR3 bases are TGTGCCAGTAGAGAGACTAGCGGGAGTGGAGCCGGGGAGCTGTTTTTT. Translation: CASRETSGSGAGELFF. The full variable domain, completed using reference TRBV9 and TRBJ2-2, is DSGVTQTPKHLITATGQRVTLRCSPRSGDLSVYWYQQSLDQGLQFLIQYYNGEERAKGNILERFSAQQFPDLHSELNLSSLELGDSALYFCASRETSGSGAGELFFGEGSRLTVL.

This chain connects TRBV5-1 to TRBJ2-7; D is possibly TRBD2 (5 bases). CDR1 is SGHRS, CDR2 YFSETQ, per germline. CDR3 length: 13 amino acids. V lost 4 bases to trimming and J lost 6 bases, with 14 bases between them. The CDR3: CASSLPGLAEQYF. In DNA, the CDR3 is TGCGCCAGCAGCCTACCCGGACTTGCCGAGCAGTACTTC. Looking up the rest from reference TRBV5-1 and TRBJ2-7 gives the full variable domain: KAGVTQTPRYLIKTRGQQVTLSCSPISGHRSVSWYQQTPGQGLQFLFEYFSETQRNKGNFPGRFSGRQFSNSRSEMNVSTLELGDSALYLCASSLPGLAEQYFGPGTRLTVT.

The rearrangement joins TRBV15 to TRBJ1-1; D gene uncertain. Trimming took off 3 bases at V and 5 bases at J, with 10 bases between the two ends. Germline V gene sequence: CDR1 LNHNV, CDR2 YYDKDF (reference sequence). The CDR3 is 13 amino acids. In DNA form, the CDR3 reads TGTGCCACCAGCAGGATTAGGGAAACTGAAGCTTTCTTT. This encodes CATSRIRETEAFF.

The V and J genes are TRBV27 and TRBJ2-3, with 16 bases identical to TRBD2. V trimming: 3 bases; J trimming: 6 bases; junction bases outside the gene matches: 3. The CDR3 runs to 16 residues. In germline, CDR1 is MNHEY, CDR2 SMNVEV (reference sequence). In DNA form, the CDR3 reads TGTGCCAGCAGTTTCTCGGGACTAGCGGGGGGGGATACGCAGTATTTT. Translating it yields CASSFSGLAGGDTQYF.

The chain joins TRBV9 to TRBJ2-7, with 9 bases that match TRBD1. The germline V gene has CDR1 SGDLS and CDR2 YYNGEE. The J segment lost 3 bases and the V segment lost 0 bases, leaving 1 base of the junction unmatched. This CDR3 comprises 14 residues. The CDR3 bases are TGTGCCAGCAGCGTAGTGGACAGGGGCTACGAGCAGTACTTC. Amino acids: CASSVVDRGYEQYF. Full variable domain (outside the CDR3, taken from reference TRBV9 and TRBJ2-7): DSGVTQTPKHLITATGQRVTLRCSPRSGDLSVYWYQQSLDQGLQFLIQYYNGEERAKGNILERFSAQQFPDLHSELNLSSLELGDSALYFCASSVVDRGYEQYFGPGTRLTVT.

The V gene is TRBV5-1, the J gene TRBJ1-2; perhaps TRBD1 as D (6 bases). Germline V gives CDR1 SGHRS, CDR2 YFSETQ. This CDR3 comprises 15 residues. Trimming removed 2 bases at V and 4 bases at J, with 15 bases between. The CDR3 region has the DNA TGCGCCAGCAGCTTTAGGGGGGACGACGCCTATGGCTACACCTTC. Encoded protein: CASSFRGDDAYGYTF. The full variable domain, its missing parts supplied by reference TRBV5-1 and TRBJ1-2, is KAGVTQTPRYLIKTRGQQVTLSCSPISGHRSVSWYQQTPGQGLQFLFEYFSETQRNKGNFPGRFSGRQFSNSRSEMNVSTLELGDSALYLCASSFRGDDAYGYTFGSGTRLTVV.

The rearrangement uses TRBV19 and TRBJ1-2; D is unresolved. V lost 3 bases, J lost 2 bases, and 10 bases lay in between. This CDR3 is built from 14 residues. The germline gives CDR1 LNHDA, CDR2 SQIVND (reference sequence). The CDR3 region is CASSISYENYGYTF. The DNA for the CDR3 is TGTGCCAGTAGTATTAGTTACGAAAACTATGGCTACACCTTC.

This CDR3 is CASSLGQANTEAFF. In nucleotides, the CDR3 is TGTGCCAGCAGCTTAGGACAGGCAAACACTGAAGCTTTCTTT. The rearrangement links TRBV7-2 to TRBJ1-1; tentative D call: TRBD1 (6 bases). With 1 base removed from V and 2 bases from J, the gap between germline ends came to 8 bases. The CDR3 covers 14 residues. CDR1 is SGHTA and CDR2 is FQGNSA in the germline V gene.

CDR3 loop: CASRVLGYEQYF. The CDR3 nucleotides are TGCGCCAGCAGAGTTCTCGGCTACGAGCAGTACTTC. The gene calls are TRBV5-1 and TRBJ2-7, with unresolved D. V lost 5 bases, J lost 3 bases, and 9 bases lay in between. The CDR3 runs 12 residues. Germline CDR1 and CDR2: SGHRS and YFSETQ.

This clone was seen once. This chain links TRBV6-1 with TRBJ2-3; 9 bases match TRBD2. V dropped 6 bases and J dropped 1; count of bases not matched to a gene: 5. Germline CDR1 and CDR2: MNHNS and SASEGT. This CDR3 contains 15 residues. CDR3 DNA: TGTGCCAGCAGAGCCTTAGCGGGAGGCACAGATACGCAGTATTTT. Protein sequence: CASRALAGGTDTQYF.

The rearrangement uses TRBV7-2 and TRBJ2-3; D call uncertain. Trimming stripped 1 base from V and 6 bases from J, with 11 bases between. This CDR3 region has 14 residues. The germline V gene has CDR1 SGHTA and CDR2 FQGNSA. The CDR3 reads CASSLVTYSDTQYF. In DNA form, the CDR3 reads TGTGCCAGCAGCTTAGTCACTTACTCCGATACGCAGTATTTT.

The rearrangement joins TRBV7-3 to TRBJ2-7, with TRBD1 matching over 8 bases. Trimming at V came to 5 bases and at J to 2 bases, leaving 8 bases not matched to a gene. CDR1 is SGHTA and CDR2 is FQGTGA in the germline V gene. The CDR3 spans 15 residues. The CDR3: CASSLQGTGPYEQYF. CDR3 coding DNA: TGTGCCAGCAGCCTGCAGGGGACAGGACCCTACGAGCAGTACTTC.

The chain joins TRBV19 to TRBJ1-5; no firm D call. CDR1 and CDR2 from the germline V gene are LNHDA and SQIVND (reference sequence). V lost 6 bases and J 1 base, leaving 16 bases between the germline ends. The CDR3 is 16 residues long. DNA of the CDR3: TGTGCCAGTAGAGTCGGCAGGTTGGGGAGCAATCAGCCCCAGCATTTT. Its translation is CASRVGRLGSNQPQHF. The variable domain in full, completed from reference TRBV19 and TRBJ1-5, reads DGGITQSPKYLFRKEGQNVTLSCEQNLNHDAMYWYRQDPGQGLRLIYYSQIVNDFQKGDIAEGYSVSREKKESFPLTVTSAQKNPTAFYLCASRVGRLGSNQPQHFGDGTRLSIL.

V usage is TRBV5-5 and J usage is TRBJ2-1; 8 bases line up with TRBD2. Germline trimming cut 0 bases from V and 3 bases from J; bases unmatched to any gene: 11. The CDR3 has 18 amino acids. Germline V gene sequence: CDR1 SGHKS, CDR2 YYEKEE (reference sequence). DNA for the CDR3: TGTGCCAGCAGCTTGGGGGGAGGACTAGCCGGATACTACAATGAGCAGTTCTTC. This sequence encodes CASSLGGGLAGYYNEQFF.

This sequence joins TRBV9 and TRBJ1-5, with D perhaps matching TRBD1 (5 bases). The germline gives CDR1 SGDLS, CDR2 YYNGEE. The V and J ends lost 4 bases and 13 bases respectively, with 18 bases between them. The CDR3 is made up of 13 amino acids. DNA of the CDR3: TGTGCCAGCAGCAAGCAAGGGACGGACCCGCAGCATTTT. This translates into CASSKQGTDPQHF.

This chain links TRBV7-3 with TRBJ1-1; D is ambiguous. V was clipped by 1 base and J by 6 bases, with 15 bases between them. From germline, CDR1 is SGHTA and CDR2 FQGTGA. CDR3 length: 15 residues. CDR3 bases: TGTGCCAGCAGCTTAAACGCAGGAAGGGCCTCTGAAGCTTTCTTT. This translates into CASSLNAGRASEAFF.

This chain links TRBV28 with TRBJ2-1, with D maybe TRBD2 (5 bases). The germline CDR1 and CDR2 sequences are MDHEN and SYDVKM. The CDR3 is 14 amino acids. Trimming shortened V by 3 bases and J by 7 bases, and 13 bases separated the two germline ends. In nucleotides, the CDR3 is TGTGCCAGCAGTTTGACACAGACTACGAATGAGCAGTTCTTC. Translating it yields CASSLTQTTNEQFF. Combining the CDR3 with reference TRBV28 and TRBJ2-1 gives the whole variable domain DVKVTQSSRYLVKRTGEKVFLECVQDMDHENMFWYRQDPGLGLRLIYFSYDVKMKEKGDIPEGYSVSREKKERFSLILESASTNQTSMYLCASSLTQTTNEQFFGPGTRLTVL.

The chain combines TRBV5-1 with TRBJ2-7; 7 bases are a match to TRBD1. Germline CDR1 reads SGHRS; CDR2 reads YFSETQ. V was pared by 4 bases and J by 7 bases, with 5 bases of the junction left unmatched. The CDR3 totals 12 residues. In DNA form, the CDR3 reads TGCGCCAGCAGCCCGAGGGACAGTGAGCAGTACTTC. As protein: CASSPRDSEQYF.

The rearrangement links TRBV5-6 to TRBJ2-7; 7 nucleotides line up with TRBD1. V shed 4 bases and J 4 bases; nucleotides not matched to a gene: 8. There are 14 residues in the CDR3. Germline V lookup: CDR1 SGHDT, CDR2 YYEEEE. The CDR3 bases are TGTGCCAGCAGCCCCCGGGTGACAGGGTACGAGCAGTACTTC. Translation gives CASSPRVTGYEQYF. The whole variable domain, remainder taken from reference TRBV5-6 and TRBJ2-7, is DAGVTQSPTHLIKTRGQQVTLRCSPKSGHDTVSWYQQALGQGPQFIFQYYEEEERQRGNFPDRFSGHQFPNYSSELNVNALLLGDSALYLCASSPRVTGYEQYFGPGTRLTVT.

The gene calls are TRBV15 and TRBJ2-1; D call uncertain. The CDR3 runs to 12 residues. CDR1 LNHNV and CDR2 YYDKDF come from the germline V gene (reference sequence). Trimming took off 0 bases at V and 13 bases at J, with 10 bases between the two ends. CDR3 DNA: TGTGCCACCAGCAGAGATCTAACAGATCAGTTCTTC. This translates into CATSRDLTDQFF.

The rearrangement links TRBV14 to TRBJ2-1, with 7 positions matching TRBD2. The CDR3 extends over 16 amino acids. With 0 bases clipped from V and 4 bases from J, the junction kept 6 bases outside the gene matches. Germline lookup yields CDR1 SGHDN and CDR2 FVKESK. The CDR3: CASSQDSSGYYNEQFF. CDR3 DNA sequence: TGTGCCAGCAGCCAAGATTCTAGCGGTTATTACAATGAGCAGTTCTTC.

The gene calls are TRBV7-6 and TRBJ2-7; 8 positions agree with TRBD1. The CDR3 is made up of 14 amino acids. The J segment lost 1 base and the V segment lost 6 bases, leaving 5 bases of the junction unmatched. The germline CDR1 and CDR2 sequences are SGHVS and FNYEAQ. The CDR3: CASRRGQGSYEQYF. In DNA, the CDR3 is TGTGCCAGCAGAAGAGGACAGGGATCCTACGAGCAGTACTTC.

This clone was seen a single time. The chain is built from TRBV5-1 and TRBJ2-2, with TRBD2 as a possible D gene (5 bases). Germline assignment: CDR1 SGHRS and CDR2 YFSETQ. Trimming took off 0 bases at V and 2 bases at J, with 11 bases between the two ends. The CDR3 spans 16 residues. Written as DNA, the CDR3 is TGCGCCAGCAGCTTGGAGCGGCTAGCTAACACCGGGGAGCTGTTTTTT. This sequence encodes CASSLERLANTGELFF. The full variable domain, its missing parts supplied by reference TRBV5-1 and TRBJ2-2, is KAGVTQTPRYLIKTRGQQVTLSCSPISGHRSVSWYQQTPGQGLQFLFEYFSETQRNKGNFPGRFSGRQFSNSRSEMNVSTLELGDSALYLCASSLERLANTGELFFGEGSRLTVL.

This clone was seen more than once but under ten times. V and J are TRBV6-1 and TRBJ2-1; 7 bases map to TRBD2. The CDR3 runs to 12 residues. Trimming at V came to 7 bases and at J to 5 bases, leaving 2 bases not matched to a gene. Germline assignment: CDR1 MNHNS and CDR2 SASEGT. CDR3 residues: CASNRGDNEQFF. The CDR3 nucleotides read TGTGCCAGCAATCGGGGGGACAATGAGCAGTTCTTC.

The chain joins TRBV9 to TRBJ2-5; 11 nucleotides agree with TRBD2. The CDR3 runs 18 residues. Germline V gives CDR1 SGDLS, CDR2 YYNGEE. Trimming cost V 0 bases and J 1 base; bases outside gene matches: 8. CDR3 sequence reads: CASSVAASGGTIQETQYF. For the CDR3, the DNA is TGTGCCAGCAGCGTAGCGGCTAGCGGGGGGACGATCCAAGAGACCCAGTACTTC.

The CDR3 loop reads CASSLRQPYAGELFF. As DNA, the CDR3 is TGTGCCAGCAGCTTACGACAGCCCTATGCCGGGGAGCTGTTTTTT. This chain uses TRBV7-2 with TRBJ2-2, with D possibly matching TRBD1 (5 bases). Germline lookup yields CDR1 SGHTA and CDR2 FQGNSA. V was clipped by 2 bases and J by 6 bases, with 13 bases between them. CDR3 size: 15 residues.

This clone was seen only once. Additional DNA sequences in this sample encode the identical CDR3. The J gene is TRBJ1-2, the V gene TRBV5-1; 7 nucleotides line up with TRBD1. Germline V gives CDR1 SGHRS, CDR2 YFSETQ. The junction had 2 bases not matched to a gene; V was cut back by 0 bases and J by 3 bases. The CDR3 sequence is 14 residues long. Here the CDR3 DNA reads TGCGCCAGCAGCTTGGGCCAGGGGGACTATGGCTACACCTTC. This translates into CASSLGQGDYGYTF.

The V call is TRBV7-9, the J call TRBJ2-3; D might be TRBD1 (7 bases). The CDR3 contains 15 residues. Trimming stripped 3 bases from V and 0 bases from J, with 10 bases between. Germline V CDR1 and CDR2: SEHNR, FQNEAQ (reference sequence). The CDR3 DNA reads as TGTGCCAGCAGCTTGGAGGGGGCCAGCACAGATACGCAGTATTTT. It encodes CASSLEGASTDTQYF.